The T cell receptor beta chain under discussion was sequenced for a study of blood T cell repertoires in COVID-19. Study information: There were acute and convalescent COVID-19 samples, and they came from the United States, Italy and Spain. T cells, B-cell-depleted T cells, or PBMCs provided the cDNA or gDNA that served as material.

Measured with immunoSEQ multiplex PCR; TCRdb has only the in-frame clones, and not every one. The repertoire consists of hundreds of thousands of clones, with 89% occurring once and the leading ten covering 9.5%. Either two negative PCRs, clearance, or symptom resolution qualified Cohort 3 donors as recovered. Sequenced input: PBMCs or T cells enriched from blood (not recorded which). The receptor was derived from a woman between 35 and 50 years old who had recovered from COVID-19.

CDR3 residues: CSVRRGSQPQHF. CDR3 nucleotide sequence: TGCAGCGTCAGGCGGGGGAGTCAGCCCCAGCATTTT. J is TRBJ1-5 and V is TRBV29-1, with a possible D match to TRBD1 (5 bases). Germline V gives CDR1 SQVTM, CDR2 ANQGSEA. Deletions cut 6 bases from V and 6 bases from J, with 12 bases between. The CDR3 runs to 12 residues.